The sequence of this TCR beta chain was determined in a study of blood T cell repertoires in COVID-19 (dated by TCRdb to about 2020). Some background on the complete study: Samples covering the acute and convalescent phases of COVID-19 were provided by collaborators in the United States, Italy and Spain. The prospective study material was composed of cDNA or gDNA derived from T cells, B-cell-depleted T cells, or PBMCs. The dataset comprised deeply sampled blood TCRbeta repertoires from subjects exposed to, actively infected with, or recovered from COVID-19. The repertoires were released in a freely available public database meant as a resource for research on the immune response to SARS-CoV-2. Samples were obtained from the ongoing ImmuneRACE study (first 160 participants) and from about 1,300 subjects provided by 6 global collaborators. A de-identified subject ID, COVID-19 status, age in years and sex were almost always included in the sample metadata. Where available, HLA class I and class II types were obtained from metadata supplied by the sample provider rather than from assay-based typing.

TCRbeta CDR3 regions were amplified from genomic DNA by means of the immunoSEQ Assay, a bias-controlled multiplex PCR. Concerning the study's data processing: Nucleated cell counts per sample were estimated from amplification of reference gene primers within the assay. To quantify the absolute abundance of each unique TCRbeta CDR3 rearrangement, sequence reads were collapsed and filtered. For each sample, productive Simpson clonality was calculated as the square root of Simpson's diversity index across productive rearrangements. TCRdb provides this immuneACCESS table in a form limited to in-frame rearrangements. Some clones are lacking; in checked studies, under half of them reflect an unresolved V gene, and why the rest are absent is not known. D and trimming were read from the DNA, whereas the V and J calls and clone size are those reported in that table. This sample lists 260,000 or so clones; around 88% were detected once. Of the sample, 1.2% falls within the top ten clones.

In the case of this clone: Its antigen is not yet known. No base quality information exists; no much larger clone differs at one position.

Beyond this particular receptor, the publication reports: Clinical and demographic metadata were provided uncurated, with the amount varying by source and participant.

Cut back by 6 bases and 0 bases, the V and J ends lie 8 bases apart. The CDR3 runs 14 residues from the cysteine to the phenylalanine. The entry retains the CDR3 DNA only, 42 bases that are in frame from base 1. CDR1 and CDR2 (LNHDA, SQIVND) derive from the germline V gene (reference sequence). In the prospective study, participants were roughly 18 to 100 years old, resided in 24 geographic areas of the United States, and were enrolled through a virtual design. In the prospective study, cohorts were assigned on the basis of participant-reported clinical history obtained from a screening survey and a study questionnaire. Mobile phlebotomists in the prospective study collected whole blood, serum and a nasopharyngeal or oropharyngeal swab from every participant. Participants in the prospective study had the option to provide additional blood draws and questionnaires over a roughly 2-month period. Blood samples from the prospective study were shipped frozen or at room temperature prior to DNA extraction.

The sample taken for sequencing was PBMCs or T cells enriched from blood (not recorded which). The sequence links TRBV19 to TRBJ1-4, and perhaps TRBD1 as D gene, on 5 matching bases. This receptor was taken from a woman between 40 and 50 years old with acute COVID-19. For the CDR3, the sequence is CASRDSSTNEKLFF. In nucleotides, the sequence is TGTGCCAGTAGAGACAGTTCAACTAATGAAAAACTGTTTTTT.